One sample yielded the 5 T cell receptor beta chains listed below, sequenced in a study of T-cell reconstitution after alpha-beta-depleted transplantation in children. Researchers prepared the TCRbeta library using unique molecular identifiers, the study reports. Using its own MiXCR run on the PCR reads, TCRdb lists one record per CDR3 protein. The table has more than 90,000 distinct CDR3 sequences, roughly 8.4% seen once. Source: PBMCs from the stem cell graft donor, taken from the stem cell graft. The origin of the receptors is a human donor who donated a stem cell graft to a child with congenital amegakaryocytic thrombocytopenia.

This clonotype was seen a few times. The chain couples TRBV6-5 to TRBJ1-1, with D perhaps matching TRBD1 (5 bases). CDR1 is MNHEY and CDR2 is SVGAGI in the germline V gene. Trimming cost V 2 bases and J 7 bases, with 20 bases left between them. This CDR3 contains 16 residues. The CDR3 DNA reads TGTGCCAGCAGTTACCTTGGTCCCCAGGGATCGGATGAAGCTTTCTTT. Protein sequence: CASSYLGPQGSDEAFF.

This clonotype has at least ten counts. The DNA for the CDR3 is TGTGCCAGCAGTTTTGGGCTGCAGAATTCACCCCTCCACTTT. Amino acid sequence: CASSFGLQNSPLHF. The chain carries TRBV12-3 or TRBV12-4 and TRBJ1-6; D is undetermined. This CDR3 comprises 14 residues. Trimming removed 3 bases at V and 7 bases at J, with 10 bases between.

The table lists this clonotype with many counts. As DNA, the CDR3 is TGCAGTGCGGCACAGGGGTCCTATGGCTACACCTTC. Translating gives CSAAQGSYGYTF. This sequence joins TRBV20-1 and TRBJ1-2, with TRBD1 matching over 7 bases. The germline V gene has CDR1 DFQATT and CDR2 SNEGSKA (reference sequence). There are 12 residues in the CDR3. V dropped 6 bases and J dropped 4; count of bases not matched to a gene: 5.

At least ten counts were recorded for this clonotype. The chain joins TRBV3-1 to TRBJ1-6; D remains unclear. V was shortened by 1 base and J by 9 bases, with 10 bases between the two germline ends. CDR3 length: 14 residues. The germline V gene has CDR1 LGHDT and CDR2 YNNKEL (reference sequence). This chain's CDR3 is CASSQGAFGSPLHF. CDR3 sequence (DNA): TGTGCCAGCAGCCAAGGGGCCTTTGGTTCACCCCTCCACTTT.

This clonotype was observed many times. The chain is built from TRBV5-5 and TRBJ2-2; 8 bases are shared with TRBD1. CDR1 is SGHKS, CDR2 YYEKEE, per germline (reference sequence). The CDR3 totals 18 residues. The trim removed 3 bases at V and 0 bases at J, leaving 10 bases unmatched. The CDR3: CASSSDRVLSANTGELFF. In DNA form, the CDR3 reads TGTGCCAGCAGCTCGGACAGGGTGCTCTCGGCGAACACCGGGGAGCTGTTTTTT.